The 18 T cell receptor beta chains listed next were all sequenced from one sample in a study of cytomegalovirus exposure and HLA in healthy donors. The PCR employed 60 Vbeta primers together with 13 Jbeta primers. Profiled with immunoSEQ multiplex PCR; TCRdb holds only in-frame clones, not every one. The table includes about 94,000 clones, roughly 77% detected once. Sequencing was carried out using PBMCs. These receptor sequences come from a human donor in good health.

This chain connects TRBV5-4 to TRBJ2-5, with D unclear. The DNA end is a closer match to TRBJ2-7, so the J assignment may be wrong. This CDR3 is 13 amino acids long. Germline V lookup: CDR1 SGHNT, CDR2 YYREEE (reference sequence). For the CDR3, the DNA is TGTGCCAGCAGCTTGTTGTATAACTACGAGCAGTACTTC. Its protein product is CASSLLYNYEQYF.

This clone was picked up a small number of times. The gene calls are TRBV7-3 and TRBJ2-5, with D possibly matching TRBD2 (7 bases). This CDR3 is 15 amino acids long. V was cut by 3 bases and J by 5 bases, with 16 bases left in between. The germline CDR1 and CDR2 sequences are SGHTA and FQGTGA. The CDR3 DNA is TGTGCCAGCAGCTTCTGGGGGGGGGCTCGCGAGACCCAGTACTTC. It encodes CASSFWGGARETQYF.

This clone was picked up one time. The V and J genes are TRBV2 and TRBJ1-4; no firm D call. This CDR3 spans 14 amino acids. Trimming cost V 6 bases and J 3 bases, with 11 bases left between them. The germline CDR1 and CDR2 sequences are SNHLY and FYNNEI. The CDR3 reads CASSAQRPNEKLFF. Here the CDR3 DNA reads TGTGCCAGCAGCGCCCAGAGGCCTAATGAAAAACTGTTTTTT.

In its sample, this clone was seen once. V usage is TRBV6-6 and J usage is TRBJ1-5, with TRBD1 as a possible D gene (6 bases). CDR1 MNHNY and CDR2 SVGAGI come from the germline V gene (reference sequence). V was clipped by 3 bases and J by 1 base, with 10 bases between them. The CDR3 has 15 amino acids. CDR3 in amino acids: CASSYTDRSNQPQHF. DNA of the CDR3: TGTGCCAGCAGTTATACGGACAGAAGCAATCAGCCCCAGCATTTT.

The chain couples TRBV9 to TRBJ1-5; D is possibly TRBD1 (5 bases). V lost 0 bases, J lost 7 bases, and 20 bases lay in between. Germline V lookup: CDR1 SGDLS, CDR2 YYNGEE. The CDR3 sequence is 17 residues long. The CDR3 nucleotides are TGTGCCAGCAGCGTAGGGGGGGACTTCATTAGGACGCAGCCCCAGCATTTT. Its protein is CASSVGGDFIRTQPQHF.

V is TRBV5-1 and J is TRBJ2-1; 10 bases are a match to TRBD2. Germline CDR1 and CDR2: SGHRS and YFSETQ. V gave up 0 bases and J gave up 8 bases; unmatched junction bases: 11. The CDR3 is 17 amino acids. The CDR3 reads CASSLAGWLAGEDEQFF. For the CDR3, the DNA is TGCGCCAGCAGCTTGGCGGGATGGCTAGCGGGGGAGGATGAGCAGTTCTTC.

V and J are TRBV6-5 and TRBJ2-7; TRBD1 matches 7 bases. This CDR3 is 15 amino acids long. Per the germline V gene, CDR1 is MNHEY and CDR2 is SVGAGI. With 4 bases clipped from V and 3 bases from J, the junction kept 9 bases outside the gene matches. DNA for the CDR3: TGTGCCAGCAGTTGGACAGGATCGGGCATCTACGAGCAGTACTTC. It encodes CASSWTGSGIYEQYF.

The rearrangement joins TRBV5-1 to TRBJ2-1; 9 positions agree with TRBD2. The germline CDR1 and CDR2 sequences are SGHRS and YFSETQ. V shed 4 bases, J shed 6 bases, and the junction held 8 bases outside the gene matches. The CDR3 runs to 15 residues. The CDR3 DNA sequence: TGCGCCAGCAGCGAGGGACTAGCTCGACCCAATGAGCAGTTCTTC. Its translation is CASSEGLARPNEQFF.

The V call is TRBV4-2, the J call TRBJ2-2; D ambiguous. The V and J ends lost 4 bases and 2 bases respectively, with 5 bases between them. The germline gives CDR1 LGHNA, CDR2 YNFKEQ. The CDR3 length is 13 residues. The CDR3, as DNA: TGTGCCAGCAGCCTGACAAACACCGGGGAGCTGTTTTTT. Amino acid sequence: CASSLTNTGELFF.

This chain links TRBV30 with TRBJ2-3; 15 positions agree with TRBD2. Trimming cost V 3 bases and J 6 bases; bases outside gene matches: 22. The CDR3 contains 21 residues. Per germline, CDR1 GTSNPN and CDR2 SVGIG (reference sequence). For the CDR3, the DNA is TGTGCCTGGAGGCCCAGAGGTGCGGGACTAGCGGGGGGTGGCAAGGTGGATACGCAGTATTTT. It codes for CAWRPRGAGLAGGGKVDTQYF. The entire variable domain, with the rest obtained from reference TRBV30 and TRBJ2-3, is as follows: SQTIHQWPATLVQPVGSPLSLECTVEGTSNPNLYWYRQAAGRGLQLLFYSVGIGQISSEVPQNLSASRPQDRQFILSSKKLLLSDSGFYLCAWRPRGAGLAGGGKVDTQYFGPGTRLTVL.

CDR3 sequence (DNA): TGTGCCAGCAGCCCCCTACAGGGTTCAACTAATGAAAAACTGTTTTTT. It yields the protein CASSPLQGSTNEKLFF. J is TRBJ1-4 and V is TRBV9; TRBD1 is a possible D gene (6 bases). Looked up from germline, CDR1 is SGDLS and CDR2 is YYNGEE. V lost 4 bases and J 0 bases, leaving 13 bases between the germline ends. This CDR3 is 16 amino acids long.

The rearrangement uses TRBV21-1 and TRBJ1-2. TRBV21-1 is labeled a pseudogene. This CDR3 is built from 11 residues. DNA of the CDR3: TGTGCCAGCAGCAAAGACTGTGGCTACACCTTC. Its translation: CASSKDCGYTF.

This clone was picked up one time. The chain couples TRBV19 to TRBJ2-1; TRBD1 agrees at 9 bases. The CDR3 runs 18 residues. The V segment lost 7 bases and the J segment 3 bases; nucleotides outside the gene matches: 16. CDR1 and CDR2 from the germline V gene are LNHDA and SQIVND (reference sequence). The CDR3 DNA follows: TGTGCCAGTAATCCGCGTCCCGGGACAGGGAGGAACTACAATGAGCAGTTCTTC. It is translated as CASNPRPGTGRNYNEQFF.

V usage is TRBV7-2 and J usage is TRBJ1-2, with a possible D match to TRBD1 (5 bases). V lost 10 bases and J lost 8, with 11 bases in between. The CDR3 has 10 residues. In germline, CDR1 is SGHTA, CDR2 FQGNSA. The CDR3 is CAIRPGGYTF. The CDR3 region has the DNA TGTGCCATACGGCCAGGGGGCTACACCTTC.

The chain links TRBV27 to TRBJ1-1; the D is unclear. CDR3 length: 13 residues. Per germline, CDR1 MNHEY and CDR2 SMNVEV (reference sequence). The V end lost 0 bases, the J end lost 1 base, and 3 bases lay between the germline ends. The DNA of the CDR3 is TGTGCCAGCAGTTTATCCTGGAACACTGAAGCTTTCTTT. This translates into CASSLSWNTEAFF.

The V and J genes are TRBV11-2 and TRBJ2-7, with 16 bases matching TRBD2. The CDR3 has 16 amino acids. With 5 bases clipped from V and 4 bases from J, the junction kept 5 bases outside the gene matches. The V gene's germline CDR1 is SGHAT and CDR2 FQNNGV. CDR3 in amino acids: CASSPPGLAGGYEQYF. The DNA for the CDR3 is TGTGCCAGCAGCCCCCCGGGACTAGCGGGAGGGTACGAGCAGTACTTC.

Only a few counts were recorded for this clone. The chain links TRBV5-1 to TRBJ1-1, with 10 bases matching TRBD1. The germline gives CDR1 SGHRS, CDR2 YFSETQ. The V segment lost 6 bases and the J segment 2 bases; nucleotides outside the gene matches: 4. The CDR3 loop spans 14 amino acids. The CDR3 nucleotides read TGCGCCAGCATGCGACAGGGGGCTAACACTGAAGCTTTCTTT. It yields the protein CASMRQGANTEAFF.

This rearrangement joins TRBV5-4 to TRBJ2-5; D not resolved. The V end lost 0 bases, the J end lost 4 bases, and 7 bases lay between the germline ends. The CDR3 spans 13 residues. Per germline, CDR1 SGHNT and CDR2 YYREEE (reference sequence). The DNA for the CDR3 is TGTGCCAGCAGCTTGGCCGGTTCAGAGACCCAGTACTTC. This codes for CASSLAGSETQYF.